The rows below give T cell receptor beta chains drawn from one sample of a study of blood T cell repertoires in COVID-19. Data came from immunoSEQ multiplex PCR; TCRdb stores just in-frame clones and leaves some out. The table has about 52,000 clones, over 65% seen once. The sample was peripheral blood. Receptors originate from a man aged 80 or over with COVID-19, enrolled during active disease. CDR3s include the opening cysteine and the closing phenylalanine or tryptophan. The D gene is left open where the match is weak. Expanded clones are given a class, and other clones once, few, many or no size at all.

j_call: TRBJ1-4; d_call: TRBD1; clone_size: once; v_call: TRBV28; cdr3_aa: CASSPETGGYEKLFF; cdr3_nt: TGTGCCAGCAGTCCAGAGACAGGGGGGTATGAAAAACTGTTTTTT
j_call: TRBJ1-3; d_call: .; clone_size: .; v_call: TRBV5-1; cdr3_aa: CASSFREGSGGNTIYF; cdr3_nt: TGCGCCAGCAGCTTTAGGGAGGGTTCGGGAGGAAACACCATATATTTT
j_call: TRBJ1-1; d_call: .; clone_size: .; v_call: TRBV28; cdr3_aa: CASGRRMNTEAFF; cdr3_nt: TGTGCCAGCGGCCGCAGGATGAACACTGAAGCTTTCTTT
j_call: TRBJ1-2; d_call: TRBD1; clone_size: .; v_call: TRBV7-2; cdr3_aa: CASSLGQGYGYTF; cdr3_nt: TGTGCCAGCAGCTTAGGACAGGGCTATGGCTACACCTTC
j_call: TRBJ1-5; d_call: .; clone_size: once; v_call: TRBV24-1; cdr3_aa: CASGGGAGNQPQHF; cdr3_nt: TGTGCCTCGGGAGGGGGGGCAGGCAATCAGCCCCAGCATTTT
j_call: TRBJ2-3; d_call: .; clone_size: .; v_call: TRBV18; cdr3_aa: CASSPAGSTDTQYF; cdr3_nt: TGTGCCAGCTCACCCGCGGGGAGCACAGATACGCAGTATTTT
j_call: TRBJ1-3; d_call: TRBD1; clone_size: .; v_call: TRBV6-5; cdr3_aa: CASSYRGRDSGNTIYF; cdr3_nt: TGTGCCAGCAGTTACAGGGGGCGGGATTCTGGAAACACCATATATTTT
j_call: TRBJ2-5; d_call: .; clone_size: .; v_call: TRBV20-1; cdr3_aa: CSARPKETQYF; cdr3_nt: TGCAGTGCCAGGCCGAAAGAGACCCAGTACTTC
j_call: TRBJ1-2; d_call: .; clone_size: .; v_call: TRBV30; cdr3_aa: CAWSLQGPNYGYTF; cdr3_nt: TGTGCCTGGAGTTTGCAGGGCCCTAACTATGGCTACACCTTC
j_call: TRBJ2-2; d_call: TRBD1; clone_size: once; v_call: TRBV7-6; cdr3_aa: CASSLTGVNTGELFF; cdr3_nt: TGTGCCAGCAGCTTAACAGGGGTGAACACCGGGGAGCTGTTTTTT
j_call: TRBJ1-2; d_call: TRBD1; clone_size: .; v_call: TRBV19; cdr3_aa: CASTRTGDVNYGYTF; cdr3_nt: TGTGCCAGTACTCGGACAGGGGATGTTAACTATGGCTACACCTTC
j_call: TRBJ2-7; d_call: .; clone_size: .; v_call: TRBV30; cdr3_aa: CAWGKGASYEQYF; cdr3_nt: TGTGCCTGGGGGAAAGGGGCCTCCTACGAGCAGTACTTC
j_call: TRBJ1-5; d_call: .; clone_size: .; v_call: TRBV12-3/TRBV12-4; cdr3_aa: CATTLGNQPQHF; cdr3_nt: TGTGCCACCACACTAGGCAATCAGCCCCAGCATTTT
j_call: TRBJ1-5; d_call: .; clone_size: .; v_call: TRBV6-6; cdr3_aa: CASSGGTSNQPQHF; cdr3_nt: TGTGCCAGCAGTGGGGGGACCTCCAATCAGCCCCAGCATTTT
j_call: TRBJ1-3; d_call: TRBD1; clone_size: .; v_call: TRBV7-2; cdr3_aa: CASTRGRGNTIYF; cdr3_nt: TGTGCCAGCACCAGGGGGCGCGGAAACACCATATATTTT
j_call: TRBJ2-1; d_call: .; clone_size: .; v_call: TRBV5-1; cdr3_aa: CASSLAPSYNEQFF; cdr3_nt: TGCGCCAGCAGCTTGGCCCCGTCTTACAATGAGCAGTTCTTC
j_call: TRBJ1-2; d_call: .; clone_size: .; v_call: TRBV6-2/TRBV6-3; cdr3_aa: CASSPTRVGGYTF; cdr3_nt: TGTGCCAGCAGCCCCACCAGGGTAGGCGGCTACACCTTC
j_call: TRBJ2-2; d_call: TRBD2; clone_size: .; v_call: TRBV5-1; cdr3_aa: CASSLVAGGNTGELFF; cdr3_nt: TGCGCCAGCAGCTTGGTTGCGGGGGGCAACACCGGGGAGCTGTTTTTT
j_call: TRBJ1-1; d_call: .; clone_size: .; v_call: TRBV28; cdr3_aa: CAARTGMNTEAFF; cdr3_nt: TGTGCCGCTCGTACGGGGATGAACACTGAAGCTTTCTTT
j_call: TRBJ2-3; d_call: .; clone_size: .; v_call: TRBV6-2/TRBV6-3; cdr3_aa: CASSYSDTTDTQYF; cdr3_nt: TGTGCCAGCAGTTACTCCGACACCACAGATACGCAGTATTTT
j_call: TRBJ2-3; d_call: TRBD2; clone_size: .; v_call: TRBV5-1; cdr3_aa: CASSAGLAGVGTDTQYF; cdr3_nt: TGCGCCAGCAGCGCCGGACTAGCGGGAGTAGGCACAGATACGCAGTATTTT
j_call: TRBJ1-2; d_call: TRBD1; clone_size: .; v_call: TRBV7-9; cdr3_aa: CASSFTGGSGYGYTF; cdr3_nt: TGTGCCAGCAGCTTTACAGGGGGATCAGGCTATGGCTACACCTTC
j_call: TRBJ1-1; d_call: .; clone_size: .; v_call: TRBV27; cdr3_aa: CASNRAMNTEAFF; cdr3_nt: TGTGCCAGCAACAGGGCAATGAACACTGAAGCTTTCTTT
j_call: TRBJ1-2; d_call: TRBD1; clone_size: .; v_call: TRBV10-3; cdr3_aa: CAISAGGDGYTF; cdr3_nt: TGTGCCATCAGTGCAGGGGGCGACGGCTACACCTTC
j_call: TRBJ1-1; d_call: TRBD1; clone_size: .; v_call: TRBV30; cdr3_aa: CAWSVGQGVSMGTEAFF; cdr3_nt: TGTGCCTGGAGTGTAGGACAGGGGGTATCGATGGGCACTGAAGCTTTCTTT
j_call: TRBJ1-1; d_call: .; clone_size: few; v_call: TRBV19; cdr3_aa: CASSSLKGDGTEAFF; cdr3_nt: TGTGCCAGTAGTTCCTTGAAGGGGGATGGCACTGAAGCTTTCTTT
j_call: TRBJ1-5; d_call: .; clone_size: .; v_call: TRBV18; cdr3_aa: CASSPQSGGNQPQHF; cdr3_nt: TGTGCCAGCTCACCACAGTCAGGGGGCAATCAGCCCCAGCATTTT
j_call: TRBJ1-4; d_call: .; clone_size: few; v_call: TRBV9; cdr3_aa: CASSAPNEKLFF; cdr3_nt: TGTGCCAGCAGCGCCCCGAATGAAAAACTGTTTTTT
j_call: TRBJ1-2; d_call: TRBD1; clone_size: once; v_call: TRBV6-2/TRBV6-3; cdr3_aa: CASSRLHGQGGGYGYTF; cdr3_nt: TGTGCCAGCAGCCGCCTCCATGGACAGGGAGGTGGCTATGGCTACACCTTC
j_call: TRBJ2-1; d_call: TRBD1; clone_size: .; v_call: TRBV5-4; cdr3_aa: CASSLSGRGPRDEQFF; cdr3_nt: TGTGCCAGCAGCTTATCGGGCAGGGGGCCCAGGGATGAGCAGTTCTTC
j_call: TRBJ2-5; d_call: TRBD2; clone_size: .; v_call: TRBV5-1; cdr3_aa: CASSPISGRQYFQETQYF; cdr3_nt: TGCGCCAGCAGCCCAATTAGCGGGCGCCAATATTTCCAAGAGACCCAGTACTTC
j_call: TRBJ2-1; d_call: TRBD1; clone_size: .; v_call: TRBV19; cdr3_aa: CASSYRDRTPFNEQFF; cdr3_nt: TGTGCCAGTAGTTACCGGGACAGGACTCCATTTAATGAGCAGTTCTTC
j_call: TRBJ2-1; d_call: TRBD2; clone_size: .; v_call: TRBV14; cdr3_aa: CASSQTLAGIYNEQFF; cdr3_nt: TGTGCCAGCAGCCAAACCCTAGCGGGAATCTACAATGAGCAGTTCTTC
j_call: TRBJ1-4; d_call: TRBD1; clone_size: once; v_call: TRBV18; cdr3_aa: CASSLPGQGYEKLFF; cdr3_nt: TGTGCCAGCTCACTTCCGGGACAGGGGTATGAAAAACTGTTTTTT
j_call: TRBJ1-2; d_call: TRBD1; clone_size: .; v_call: TRBV7-2; cdr3_aa: CASSLSTGGQYNYGYTF; cdr3_nt: TGTGCCAGCAGCTTATCGACAGGGGGCCAGTACAACTATGGCTACACCTTC
j_call: TRBJ1-1; d_call: .; clone_size: .; v_call: TRBV5-1; cdr3_aa: CASSSTIGAGTEAFF; cdr3_nt: TGCGCCAGCAGCTCCACGATAGGCGCGGGCACTGAAGCTTTCTTT
j_call: TRBJ2-3; d_call: TRBD2; clone_size: .; v_call: TRBV18; cdr3_aa: CASSPAGAGGTTDTQYF; cdr3_nt: TGTGCCAGCTCACCGGCGGGAGCGGGAGGTACCACAGATACGCAGTATTTT
j_call: TRBJ1-5; d_call: TRBD1; clone_size: .; v_call: TRBV5-8; cdr3_aa: CASSSHGRGTVNQPQHF; cdr3_nt: TGTGCCAGCAGCTCCCACGGCAGGGGGACGGTTAATCAGCCCCAGCATTTT
j_call: TRBJ2-3; d_call: .; clone_size: .; v_call: TRBV28; cdr3_aa: CASSLPVGPDTQYF; cdr3_nt: TGTGCCAGCAGTTTACCGGTGGGGCCAGATACGCAGTATTTT
j_call: TRBJ2-1; d_call: .; clone_size: .; v_call: TRBV9; cdr3_aa: CASSVAAGSNEQFF; cdr3_nt: TGTGCCAGCAGCGTAGCGGCAGGAAGCAATGAGCAGTTCTTC
j_call: TRBJ1-2; d_call: .; clone_size: .; v_call: TRBV6-6; cdr3_aa: CASTPPGAYGYTF; cdr3_nt: TGTGCCAGTACCCCCCCCGGAGCCTATGGCTACACCTTC
j_call: TRBJ2-3; d_call: TRBD2; clone_size: .; v_call: TRBV9; cdr3_aa: CASSETAGGRTDTQYF; cdr3_nt: TGTGCCAGCAGCGAGACCGCGGGGGGCCGCACAGATACGCAGTATTTT
j_call: TRBJ1-4; d_call: .; clone_size: .; v_call: TRBV7-6; cdr3_aa: CASSLSGATNEKLFF; cdr3_nt: TGTGCCAGCAGCTTGTCGGGAGCAACTAATGAAAAACTGTTTTTT
j_call: TRBJ2-3; d_call: .; clone_size: .; v_call: TRBV4-1; cdr3_aa: CASSQAGSQSTDTQYF; cdr3_nt: TGCGCCAGCAGCCAAGCGGGAAGCCAGAGCACAGATACGCAGTATTTT
j_call: TRBJ2-3; d_call: .; clone_size: once; v_call: TRBV2; cdr3_aa: CASSLGGGSGDTQYF; cdr3_nt: TGTGCCAGCAGTTTAGGAGGGGGCTCGGGAGATACGCAGTATTTT
j_call: TRBJ1-1; d_call: .; clone_size: few; v_call: TRBV5-1; cdr3_aa: CASSGTRPKNTEAFF; cdr3_nt: TGCGCCAGCAGCGGGACACGCCCGAAGAACACTGAAGCTTTCTTT
j_call: TRBJ1-1; d_call: .; clone_size: .; v_call: TRBV29-1; cdr3_aa: CSVVSGDPAFF; cdr3_nt: TGCAGCGTGGTGTCAGGGGACCCTGCTTTCTTT
j_call: TRBJ1-2; d_call: TRBD1; clone_size: .; v_call: TRBV4-3; cdr3_aa: CASSYQGAEGYGYTF; cdr3_nt: TGCGCCAGCAGCTACCAGGGGGCTGAGGGCTATGGCTACACCTTC
j_call: TRBJ2-4; d_call: .; clone_size: .; v_call: TRBV19; cdr3_aa: CASSPQDWIAKNIQYF; cdr3_nt: TGTGCCAGTAGTCCCCAAGACTGGATAGCCAAAAACATTCAGTACTTC
j_call: TRBJ2-1; d_call: TRBD2; clone_size: .; v_call: TRBV3-1/TRBV3-2; cdr3_aa: CASSRRASGGGEQFF; cdr3_nt: TGTGCCAGCAGCCGCCGGGCTAGCGGGGGGGGTGAGCAGTTCTTC
j_call: TRBJ1-1; d_call: TRBD1; clone_size: .; v_call: TRBV19; cdr3_aa: CASSMNRGNTEAFF; cdr3_nt: TGTGCCAGTAGTATGAACAGGGGCAACACTGAAGCTTTCTTT
j_call: TRBJ2-1; d_call: TRBD2; clone_size: .; v_call: TRBV18; cdr3_aa: CASSSGLAGGYNEQFF; cdr3_nt: TGTGCCAGCTCATCGGGACTAGCGGGGGGGTACAATGAGCAGTTCTTC